Listed below are T cell receptor beta chains from one sample, sequenced in a study of shared clonotypes between healthy human individuals. TCRdb keeps only in-frame clones here, not all; method: immunoSEQ multiplex PCR. Of 1.5 million to 2.5 million clones in the sample, roughly 95% were seen once. The sequenced sample consisted of naive CD8+ T cells sorted from blood. These receptors all stem from a man aged 18 to 29 in good health. Each CDR3 is given with its conserved first and last residue. Fields, in order: J gene, V gene, D gene, clone size, CDR3 protein, CDR3 DNA. A D gene is named only where the DNA matches it firmly. The size entry is marked missing in some rows and otherwise reads once, few, many or a size class.

J gene: TRBJ2-2
V gene: TRBV19
D gene: TRBD1
clone size: -
CDR3 protein: CASSSETGANTGELFF
CDR3 DNA: TGTGCCAGTAGTAGCGAGACAGGGGCGAACACCGGGGAGCTGTTTTTT

J gene: TRBJ2-1
V gene: TRBV5-1
D gene: TRBD2
clone size: -
CDR3 protein: CASSSGLAGFYNEQFF
CDR3 DNA: TGCGCCAGCAGCTCGGGACTAGCGGGGTTTTACAATGAGCAGTTCTTC

J gene: TRBJ2-1
V gene: TRBV19
D gene: -
clone size: -
CDR3 protein: CASSIGSGKGSNEQFF
CDR3 DNA: TGTGCCAGTAGTATTGGGTCAGGGAAAGGGTCGAATGAGCAGTTCTTC

J gene: TRBJ2-5
V gene: TRBV4-3
D gene: TRBD2
clone size: -
CDR3 protein: CASSLLFSGKETQYF
CDR3 DNA: TGCGCCAGCAGCCTCCTGTTTAGCGGGAAGGAGACCCAGTACTTC

J gene: TRBJ1-2
V gene: TRBV9
D gene: -
clone size: -
CDR3 protein: CASSVGGLGYTF
CDR3 DNA: TGTGCCAGCAGCGTAGGGGGGTTAGGCTACACCTTC

J gene: TRBJ1-2
V gene: TRBV29-1
D gene: -
clone size: -
CDR3 protein: CSVEVGNYGYTF
CDR3 DNA: TGCAGCGTTGAAGTTGGTAACTATGGCTACACCTTC

J gene: TRBJ2-1
V gene: TRBV5-1
D gene: TRBD2
clone size: -
CDR3 protein: CASSLTAGGGNEQFF
CDR3 DNA: TGCGCCAGCAGCTTGACCGCGGGAGGAGGGAATGAGCAGTTCTTC

J gene: TRBJ1-6
V gene: TRBV11-2
D gene: -
clone size: -
CDR3 protein: CASSRRGNSPLHF
CDR3 DNA: TGTGCCAGCAGCCGACGGGGTAATTCACCCCTCCACTTT

J gene: TRBJ2-2
V gene: TRBV7-9
D gene: -
clone size: -
CDR3 protein: CASSSNEYYTGELFF
CDR3 DNA: TGTGCCAGCAGCTCCAACGAATACTACACCGGGGAGCTGTTTTTT

J gene: TRBJ1-4
V gene: TRBV13
D gene: -
clone size: -
CDR3 protein: CASSSGIWTENEKLFF
CDR3 DNA: TGTGCCAGCAGCTCGGGGATCTGGACAGAGAATGAAAAACTGTTTTTT

J gene: TRBJ2-4
V gene: TRBV20-1
D gene: -
clone size: once
CDR3 protein: CSASENIQYF
CDR3 DNA: TGCAGTGCTAGTGAGAACATTCAGTACTTC

J gene: TRBJ2-7
V gene: TRBV5-1
D gene: TRBD2
clone size: once
CDR3 protein: CASSPGGREQYF
CDR3 DNA: TGCGCCAGCAGCCCCGGGGGGAGGGAGCAGTACTTC

J gene: TRBJ1-5
V gene: TRBV30
D gene: -
clone size: once
CDR3 protein: CAWTNREGNQPQHF
CDR3 DNA: TGTGCCTGGACCAACAGGGAAGGCAATCAGCCCCAGCATTTT

J gene: TRBJ1-2
V gene: TRBV9
D gene: -
clone size: -
CDR3 protein: CASSIPGGGYGYTF
CDR3 DNA: TGTGCCAGCAGCATCCCGGGGGGCGGCTATGGCTACACCTTC

J gene: TRBJ2-7
V gene: TRBV27
D gene: -
clone size: -
CDR3 protein: CASSPALPGPNYEQYF
CDR3 DNA: TGTGCCAGCAGTCCCGCCCTACCGGGGCCGAATTACGAGCAGTACTTC

J gene: TRBJ2-7
V gene: TRBV13
D gene: -
clone size: -
CDR3 protein: CASSFGSSYEQYF
CDR3 DNA: TGTGCCAGCAGCTTCGGCAGCTCCTACGAGCAGTACTTC

J gene: TRBJ2-5
V gene: TRBV6-5
D gene: TRBD2
clone size: -
CDR3 protein: CASSYFPSGQETQYF
CDR3 DNA: TGTGCCAGCAGTTACTTCCCTAGCGGCCAAGAGACCCAGTACTTC

J gene: TRBJ2-7
V gene: TRBV12-5
D gene: -
clone size: -
CDR3 protein: CASGIWNYEQYF
CDR3 DNA: TGTGCTAGTGGCATTTGGAACTACGAGCAGTACTTC

J gene: TRBJ2-5
V gene: TRBV6-6
D gene: -
clone size: -
CDR3 protein: CASSYGETQYF
CDR3 DNA: TGTGCCAGCAGTTACGGGGAGACCCAGTACTTC

J gene: TRBJ2-1
V gene: TRBV4-3
D gene: TRBD2
clone size: -
CDR3 protein: CASSQGGHMLAGYNEQFF
CDR3 DNA: TGCGCCAGCAGCCAAGGGGGGCATATGTTAGCGGGGTACAATGAGCAGTTCTTC

J gene: TRBJ1-1
V gene: TRBV6-1
D gene: -
clone size: -
CDR3 protein: CASSEAGGGTEAFF
CDR3 DNA: TGTGCCAGCAGTGAAGCCGGGGGGGGTACTGAAGCTTTCTTT

J gene: TRBJ2-5
V gene: TRBV4-3
D gene: TRBD2
clone size: -
CDR3 protein: CASSQTTSVEMGTQYF
CDR3 DNA: TGCGCCAGCAGCCAAACGACTAGCGTAGAGATGGGGACCCAGTACTTC

J gene: TRBJ2-1
V gene: TRBV11-2
D gene: -
clone size: -
CDR3 protein: CASSYTTYNEQFF
CDR3 DNA: TGTGCCAGCAGCTATACTACCTACAATGAGCAGTTCTTC

J gene: TRBJ2-7
V gene: TRBV7-9
D gene: -
clone size: -
CDR3 protein: CASSQEGAYEQYF
CDR3 DNA: TGTGCCAGCAGCCAGGAGGGGGCCTACGAGCAGTACTTC